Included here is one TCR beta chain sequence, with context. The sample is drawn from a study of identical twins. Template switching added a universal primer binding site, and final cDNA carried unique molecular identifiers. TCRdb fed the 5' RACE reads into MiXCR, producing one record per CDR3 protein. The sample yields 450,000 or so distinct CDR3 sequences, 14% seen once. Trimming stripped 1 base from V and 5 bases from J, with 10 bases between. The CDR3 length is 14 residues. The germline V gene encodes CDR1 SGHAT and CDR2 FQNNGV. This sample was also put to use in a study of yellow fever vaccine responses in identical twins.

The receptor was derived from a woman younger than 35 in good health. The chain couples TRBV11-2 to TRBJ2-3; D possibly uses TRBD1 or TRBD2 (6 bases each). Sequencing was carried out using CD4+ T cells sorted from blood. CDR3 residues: CASSLGGAQDTQYF. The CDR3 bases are TGTGCCAGCAGCTTAGGGGGGGCCCAAGATACGCAGTATTTT.